The entry below gives a single TCR beta chain sequence along with its context. Only in-frame clones appear in the TCRdb table, and some are missing; sequencing was by immunoSEQ multiplex PCR. The sample has fewer than 85,000 clones; about 91% are singletons. The data belong to a study of T cell responses to AZD1222 COVID-19 vaccine. The receptor was derived from an adult in good health. The sample in question was peripheral blood, obtained on day 0 of AZD1222 vaccination.

The DNA of the CDR3 is TGTGCCAGCAGCTTAGCTTACGATTACGAGCAGTACTTC. Protein: CASSLAYDYEQYF. J is TRBJ2-7 and V is TRBV7-2; D gene unclear. Trimming took off 0 bases at V and 4 bases at J, with 7 bases between the two ends. The CDR3 extends over 13 amino acids. Per germline, CDR1 SGHTA and CDR2 FQGNSA.